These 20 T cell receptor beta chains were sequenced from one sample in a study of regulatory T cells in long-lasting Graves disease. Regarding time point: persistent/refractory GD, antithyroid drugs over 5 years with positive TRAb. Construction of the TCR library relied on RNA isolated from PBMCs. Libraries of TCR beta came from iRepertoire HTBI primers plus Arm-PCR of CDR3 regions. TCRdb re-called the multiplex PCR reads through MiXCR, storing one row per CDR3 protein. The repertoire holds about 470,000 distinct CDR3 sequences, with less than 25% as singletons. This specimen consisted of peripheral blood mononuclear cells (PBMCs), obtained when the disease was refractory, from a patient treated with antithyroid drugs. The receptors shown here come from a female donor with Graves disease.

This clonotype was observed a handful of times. CDR3 in DNA: TGCAGTACGACTAGCGGGTTCCGCACAGATACGCAGTATTTT. Translation: CSTTSGFRTDTQYF. The rearrangement uses TRBV20-1 and TRBJ2-3; 10 bases map to TRBD2. CDR1 is DFQATT and CDR2 is SNEGSKA in the germline V gene (reference sequence). The CDR3 has 14 amino acids. J was trimmed by 1 base and V by 8 bases; bases with no gene match: 6.

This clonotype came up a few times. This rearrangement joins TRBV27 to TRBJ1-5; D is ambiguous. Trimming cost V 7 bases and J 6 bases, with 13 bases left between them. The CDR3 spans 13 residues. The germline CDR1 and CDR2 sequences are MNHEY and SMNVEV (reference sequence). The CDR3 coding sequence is TGTGCCAGCACCTACAAGAATGGTCAGCCCCAGCATTTT. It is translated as CASTYKNGQPQHF.

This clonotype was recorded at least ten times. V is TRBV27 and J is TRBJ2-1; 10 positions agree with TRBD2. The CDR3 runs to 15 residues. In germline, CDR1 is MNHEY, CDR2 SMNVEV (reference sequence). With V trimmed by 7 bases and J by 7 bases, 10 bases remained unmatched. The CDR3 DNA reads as TGTGCCAGCACCTTGGGGCTAGCGGGAGTTAATGAGCAGTTCTTC. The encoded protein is CASTLGLAGVNEQFF.

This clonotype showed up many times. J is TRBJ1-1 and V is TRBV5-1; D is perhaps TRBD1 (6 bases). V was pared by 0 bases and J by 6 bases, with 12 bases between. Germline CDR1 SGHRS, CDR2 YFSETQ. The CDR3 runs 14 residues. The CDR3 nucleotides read TGCGCCAGCAGCTTGGAGGGGGAGGTCGCTGAAGCTTTCTTT. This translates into CASSLEGEVAEAFF.

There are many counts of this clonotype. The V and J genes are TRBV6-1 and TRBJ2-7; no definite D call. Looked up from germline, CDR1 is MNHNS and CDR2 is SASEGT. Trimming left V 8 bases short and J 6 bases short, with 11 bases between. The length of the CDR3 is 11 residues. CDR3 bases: TGTGCCAGCTGGATGGGCTCCGAGCAGTACTTC. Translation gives CASWMGSEQYF.

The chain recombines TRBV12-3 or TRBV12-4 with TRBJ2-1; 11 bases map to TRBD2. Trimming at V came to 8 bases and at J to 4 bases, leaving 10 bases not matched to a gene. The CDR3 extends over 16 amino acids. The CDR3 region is CASGFSSGRRYNEQFF. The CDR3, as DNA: TGTGCCAGCGGGTTTTCTAGCGGGAGGAGGTACAATGAGCAGTTCTTC.

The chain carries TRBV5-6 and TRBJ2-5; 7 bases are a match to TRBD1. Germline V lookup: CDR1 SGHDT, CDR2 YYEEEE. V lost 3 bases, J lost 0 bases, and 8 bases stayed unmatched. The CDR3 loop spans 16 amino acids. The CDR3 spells CASSWETGTDQETQYF. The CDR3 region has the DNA TGTGCCAGCAGCTGGGAGACGGGGACAGACCAAGAGACCCAGTACTTC.

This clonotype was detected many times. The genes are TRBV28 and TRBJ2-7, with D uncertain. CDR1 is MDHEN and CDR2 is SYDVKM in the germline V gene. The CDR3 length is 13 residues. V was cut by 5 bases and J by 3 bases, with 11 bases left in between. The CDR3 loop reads CASSPRGRYEQYF. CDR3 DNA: TGTGCCAGCAGTCCCCGCGGTCGCTACGAGCAGTACTTC.

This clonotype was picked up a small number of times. The CDR3 DNA reads as TGCGCCAGCAGTGAAGTGGGGTCAGGCTACACCTTC. This encodes CASSEVGSGYTF. The V gene is TRBV10-2, the J gene TRBJ1-2; D unresolved. Germline V CDR1 and CDR2: WSHSY, SAAADI. CDR3 length: 12 amino acids. V lost 3 bases to trimming and J lost 8 bases, with 10 bases between them.

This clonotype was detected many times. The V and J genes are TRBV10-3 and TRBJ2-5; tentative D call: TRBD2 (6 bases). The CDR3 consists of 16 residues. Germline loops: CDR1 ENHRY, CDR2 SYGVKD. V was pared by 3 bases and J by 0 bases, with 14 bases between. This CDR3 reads CAISEGEVSYQETQYF. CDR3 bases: TGTGCCATCAGTGAAGGGGAGGTATCCTACCAAGAGACCCAGTACTTC.

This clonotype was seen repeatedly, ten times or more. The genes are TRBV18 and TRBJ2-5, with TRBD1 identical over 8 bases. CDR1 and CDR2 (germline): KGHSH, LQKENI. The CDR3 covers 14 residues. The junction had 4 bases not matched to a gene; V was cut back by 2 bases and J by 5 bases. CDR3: CASSPAGGTETQYF. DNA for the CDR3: TGTGCCAGCTCACCAGCAGGGGGCACGGAGACCCAGTACTTC.

The CDR3 is CASSPGPGADQPQHF. The CDR3 DNA is TGTGCCAGCAGCCCGGGGCCAGGGGCGGACCAGCCCCAGCATTTT. The V call is TRBV28, the J call TRBJ1-5; possible D gene TRBD1, 6 bases. The V end lost 6 bases, the J end lost 7 bases, and 19 bases lay between the germline ends. Germline V CDR1 and CDR2: MDHEN, SYDVKM. The CDR3 consists of 15 residues.

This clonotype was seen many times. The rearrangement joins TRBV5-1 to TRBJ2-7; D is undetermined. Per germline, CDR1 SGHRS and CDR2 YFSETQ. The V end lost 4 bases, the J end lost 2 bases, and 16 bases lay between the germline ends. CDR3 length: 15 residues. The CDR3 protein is CASSADSTGAYEQYF. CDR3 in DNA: TGCGCCAGCAGCGCCGACTCCACCGGTGCCTACGAGCAGTACTTC.

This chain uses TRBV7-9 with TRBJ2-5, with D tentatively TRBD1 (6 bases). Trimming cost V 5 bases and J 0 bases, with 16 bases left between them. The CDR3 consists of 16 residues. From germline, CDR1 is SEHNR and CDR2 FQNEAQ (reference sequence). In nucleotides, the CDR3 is TGTGCCAGCAGCACCCGGACAGAGGGCAACCAAGAGACCCAGTACTTC. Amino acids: CASSTRTEGNQETQYF.

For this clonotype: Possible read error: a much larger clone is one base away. CDR3 in amino acids: CTSSPGEGAEAFF. The CDR3 region has the DNA TGTACCAGCAGTCCGGGTGAGGGCGCCGAAGCTTTCTTT. This chain connects TRBV12-3 or TRBV12-4 to TRBJ1-1, with D unclear. The CDR3 loop spans 13 amino acids.

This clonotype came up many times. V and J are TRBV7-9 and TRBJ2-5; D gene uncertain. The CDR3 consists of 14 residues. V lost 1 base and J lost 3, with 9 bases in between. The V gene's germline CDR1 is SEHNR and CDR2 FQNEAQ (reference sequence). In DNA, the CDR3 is TGTGCCAGCAGCTTAGACAGTACCAAAGAGACCCAGTACTTC. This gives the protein CASSLDSTKETQYF.

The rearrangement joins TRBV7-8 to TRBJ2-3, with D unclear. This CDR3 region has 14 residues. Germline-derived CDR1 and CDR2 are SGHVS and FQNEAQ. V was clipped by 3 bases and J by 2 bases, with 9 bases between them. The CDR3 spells CASSFIGITDTQYF. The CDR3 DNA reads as TGTGCCAGCAGCTTTATTGGAATCACAGATACGCAGTATTTT.

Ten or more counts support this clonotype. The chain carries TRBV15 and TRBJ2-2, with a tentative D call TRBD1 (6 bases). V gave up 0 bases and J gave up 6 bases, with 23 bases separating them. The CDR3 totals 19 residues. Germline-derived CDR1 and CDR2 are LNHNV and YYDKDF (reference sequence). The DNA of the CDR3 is TGTGCCACCAGCAGAGATTCAGAGATCGGCAGGGGTTTTGCCGGGGAGCTGTTTTTT. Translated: CATSRDSEIGRGFAGELFF.

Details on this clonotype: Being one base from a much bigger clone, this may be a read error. CDR3 coding DNA: TGCAGCGTTGAAGGTATAGGGTCAAAGGGTGAAGCTTTCTTT. It codes for CSVEGIGSKGEAFF. The chain recombines TRBV29-1 with TRBJ1-1; D not certain. Germline V gene sequence: CDR1 SQVTM, CDR2 ANQGSEA. Trimming cost V 1 base and J 7 bases, with 16 bases left between them. The CDR3 is 14 amino acids.

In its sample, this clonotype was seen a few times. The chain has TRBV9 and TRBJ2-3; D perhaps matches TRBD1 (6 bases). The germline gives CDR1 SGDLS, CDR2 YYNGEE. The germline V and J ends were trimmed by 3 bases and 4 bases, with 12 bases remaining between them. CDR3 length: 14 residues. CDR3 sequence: CASSAYTGPDTQYF. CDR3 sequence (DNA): TGTGCCAGCAGCGCATATACAGGGCCAGATACGCAGTATTTT.